The 32 T cell receptor beta chains given below trace back to one sample, sequenced in a study of shared clonotypes between healthy human individuals. Sequencing was performed with immunoSEQ multiplex PCR; in TCRdb, only in-frame clones are kept and a portion is missing. The data hold approximately 810,000 clones, with 80% to 95% observed a single time. Naive CD8 cells were CD45RO-negative, positively selected for CCR7, excluding terminally differentiated effector memory CD45RA+ cells. The sequencing input was naive CD8+ T cells sorted from blood. The source of these receptors is a man aged 30-40 years in good health.

The J gene is TRBJ2-1, the V gene TRBV4-1, with D perhaps TRBD2 (5 bases). Germline CDR1 is MGHRA and CDR2 is YSYEKL. This CDR3 has 17 amino acids. Trimming pared 1 base from V and 0 bases from J, leaving 13 bases between. The CDR3 nucleotides are TGCGCCAGCAGCCAAGGGGTCGAGCGGAGCTCCTACAATGAGCAGTTCTTC. Its protein is CASSQGVERSSYNEQFF.

The V and J genes are TRBV15 and TRBJ1-3; tentatively, D is TRBD1 (6 bases). V lost 0 bases and J 0 bases, leaving 12 bases between the germline ends. This CDR3 region has 17 residues. Per germline, CDR1 LNHNV and CDR2 YYDKDF (reference sequence). Here the CDR3 DNA reads TGTGCCACCAGCAGAGATGGGGGACATCGCTCTGGAAACACCATATATTTT. It is translated as CATSRDGGHRSGNTIYF. The whole variable domain, remainder taken from reference TRBV15 and TRBJ1-3, is DAMVIQNPRYQVTQFGKPVTLSCSQTLNHNVMYWYQQKSSQAPKLLFHYYDKDFNNEADTPDNFQSRRPNTSFCFLDIRSPGLGDTAMYLCATSRDGGHRSGNTIYFGEGSWLTVV.

V is TRBV7-9 and J is TRBJ1-2; D call uncertain. Germline V gene lookup returns CDR1 SEHNR and CDR2 FQNEAQ (reference sequence). The germline V and J ends were trimmed by 1 base and 7 bases, with 13 bases remaining between them. The CDR3 extends over 14 amino acids. Here the CDR3 DNA reads TGTGCCAGCAGCTTAGGGGGAGGGTATGCTGGCTACACCTTC. This translates into CASSLGGGYAGYTF.

This sequence joins TRBV10-1 and TRBJ2-5, with D unclear. Trimming took 2 bases from V and 3 from J, leaving 7 bases between them. The CDR3 length is 13 residues. The germline CDR1 and CDR2 sequences are WNHNN and SYGVQD (reference sequence). CDR3 sequence reads: CASSETGEETQYF. The CDR3 bases are TGCGCCAGCAGTGAGACGGGCGAAGAGACCCAGTACTTC.

CDR3 region: CASNTGTYPYNEQFF. The CDR3 DNA reads as TGTGCCAGCAACACCGGGACGTACCCCTACAATGAGCAGTTCTTC. The V call is TRBV27, the J call TRBJ2-1; D is tentatively TRBD1 or TRBD2 (5 bases each). The length of the CDR3 is 15 residues. V shed 7 bases and J shed 2 bases, with 15 bases lying between them. Germline loops: CDR1 MNHEY, CDR2 SMNVEV (reference sequence).

The chain has TRBV13 and TRBJ2-1; TRBD2 agrees at 8 bases. CDR3 length: 17 amino acids. Germline CDR1 PRHDT, CDR2 FYEKMQ (reference sequence). V gave up 4 bases and J gave up 2 bases; unmatched junction bases: 10. CDR3 sequence reads: CASSSQSGGRAYNEQFF. The CDR3 DNA follows: TGTGCCAGCAGCTCCCAGAGCGGGGGCCGCGCCTACAATGAGCAGTTCTTC.

The genes are TRBV28 and TRBJ2-1, with TRBD2 identical over 9 bases. Germline trimming cut 3 bases from V and 8 bases from J; bases unmatched to any gene: 8. Germline V gene data show CDR1 as MDHEN and CDR2 as SYDVKM. This CDR3 has 15 residues. This CDR3 reads CASSFIETSGYEQFF. In nucleotides, the CDR3 is TGTGCCAGCAGTTTCATCGAGACTAGCGGATATGAGCAGTTCTTC.

The rearrangement joins TRBV28 to TRBJ1-5; D ambiguous. The V gene's germline CDR1 is MDHEN and CDR2 SYDVKM. The CDR3 extends over 16 amino acids. V was cut by 5 bases and J by 4 bases, with 18 bases left in between. The CDR3 loop is CASSTSGFSANQPQHF. The CDR3 DNA is TGTGCCAGCAGTACCTCGGGATTCAGCGCTAATCAGCCCCAGCATTTT.

J is TRBJ2-1 and V is TRBV14, with TRBD2 as a possible D gene (6 bases). Germline V gene data show CDR1 as SGHDN and CDR2 as FVKESK. V shed 3 bases and J shed 0 bases, with 9 bases lying between them. CDR3 length: 15 amino acids. This CDR3 is CASSQGGNSYNEQFF. In nucleotides, the CDR3 is TGTGCCAGCAGCCAGGGCGGGAACTCCTACAATGAGCAGTTCTTC.

This clone appeared once. The rearrangement joins TRBV7-8 to TRBJ2-7; D tentatively fits TRBD1 or TRBD2 (5 bases each). V was shortened by 1 base and J by 6 bases, with 7 bases between the two germline ends. This CDR3 contains 12 residues. Looked up from germline, CDR1 is SGHVS and CDR2 is FQNEAQ. The CDR3 DNA follows: TGTGCCAGCAGCTTAGTGAGGGGCGAGCAGTACTTC. It yields the protein CASSLVRGEQYF.

The V call is TRBV28, the J call TRBJ1-5; TRBD1 aligns across 11 bases. The V gene end was trimmed by 4 bases and the J gene end by 3 bases; junction bases not matched to a gene: 2. The CDR3 loop spans 15 amino acids. CDR1 is MDHEN, CDR2 SYDVKM, per germline. The CDR3 is CASSSGQGDNQPQHF. In DNA, the CDR3 is TGTGCCAGCAGTTCGGGACAGGGGGACAATCAGCCCCAGCATTTT.

The rearrangement uses TRBV11-2 and TRBJ2-5, with 7 bases lining up with TRBD2. Germline CDR1 reads SGHAT; CDR2 reads FQNNGV. J gave up 4 bases and V 1 base, and 6 bases lay outside the gene matches. CDR3 length: 15 residues. The CDR3 here is CASSLVAGVGETQYF. The CDR3 DNA follows: TGTGCCAGCAGCTTAGTGGCGGGAGTGGGAGAGACCCAGTACTTC. The full variable domain, completed using reference TRBV11-2 and TRBJ2-5, is EAGVAQSPRYKIIEKRQSVAFWCNPISGHATLYWYQQILGQGPKLLIQFQNNGVVDDSQLPKDRFSAERLKGVDSTLKIQPAKLEDSAVYLCASSLVAGVGETQYFGPGTRLLVL.

This chain connects TRBV5-6 to TRBJ2-1; D gene uncertain. The germline gives CDR1 SGHDT, CDR2 YYEEEE. This CDR3 is built from 13 residues. The V end lost 0 bases, the J end lost 7 bases, and 8 bases lay between the germline ends. The CDR3 is CASSLGTANEQFF. The CDR3, as DNA: TGTGCCAGCAGCTTGGGGACCGCTAATGAGCAGTTCTTC.

This chain links TRBV30 with TRBJ2-1; 8 bases map to TRBD1. CDR3 size: 16 residues. Germline assignment: CDR1 GTSNPN and CDR2 SVGIG (reference sequence). Losses at the gene ends were 1 base for V and 1 base for J; bases not matched to a gene: 6. The CDR3 DNA reads TGTGCCTGGAGTGACCTTAGACAGGGGTCCTACAATGAGCAGTTCTTC. Amino acid sequence: CAWSDLRQGSYNEQFF.

CDR3 DNA: TGTGCCAGCAGCCCCTTCGGGGAGCAAGACAATGAGCAGTTCTTC. It codes for CASSPFGEQDNEQFF. This chain joins TRBV9 and TRBJ2-1; TRBD2 is a possible D gene (5 bases). Looked up from germline, CDR1 is SGDLS and CDR2 is YYNGEE. Trimming pared 4 bases from V and 5 bases from J, leaving 16 bases between. The CDR3 is 15 residues long.

CDR3 DNA sequence: TGCAGCGTTGAAGACGGACGCGGCGTTGCCTACGAGCAGTACTTC. Translation: CSVEDGRGVAYEQYF. This rearrangement joins TRBV29-1 to TRBJ2-7; D not certain. V shed 0 bases and J shed 2 bases, with 14 bases lying between them. Germline V gene sequence: CDR1 SQVTM, CDR2 ANQGSEA. The CDR3 length is 15 residues.

The rearrangement links TRBV4-1 to TRBJ2-7; TRBD2 matches at 7 bases. The germline V gene encodes CDR1 MGHRA and CDR2 YSYEKL. Losses at the gene ends were 4 bases for V and 6 bases for J; bases not matched to a gene: 9. The CDR3 runs 14 residues. The DNA for the CDR3 is TGCGCCAGCAGCCCCCGCAAGGGAGGGACCGAGCAGTACTTC. It translates to CASSPRKGGTEQYF.

The chain links TRBV29-1 to TRBJ2-3; 9 nucleotides match TRBD1. In germline, CDR1 is SQVTM, CDR2 ANQGSEA. The CDR3 is 19 residues long. V shed 4 bases and J 0 bases; nucleotides not matched to a gene: 17. The CDR3 protein is CSVGPTQGAPSLSTDTQYF. The CDR3 DNA reads TGCAGCGTTGGGCCGACACAGGGGGCGCCTAGCCTGAGCACAGATACGCAGTATTTT.

DNA for the CDR3: TGCGCCAGCAGCTCGAACATAGGCCTAGCGGTAGACGGATATGAGCAGTTCTTC. It yields the protein CASSSNIGLAVDGYEQFF. The chain employs TRBV5-1 and TRBJ2-1; the match to TRBD2 covers 7 bases. J lost 8 bases, V lost 3 bases, and 20 bases had no gene match. The germline gives CDR1 SGHRS, CDR2 YFSETQ. The CDR3 consists of 18 residues.

The chain employs TRBV27 and TRBJ1-4; tentative D call: TRBD1 (6 bases). There are 14 residues in the CDR3. Per germline, CDR1 MNHEY and CDR2 SMNVEV (reference sequence). Trimming stripped 4 bases from V and 14 bases from J, with 20 bases between. CDR3: CASSSSRDMRMLFF. The CDR3 DNA reads TGTGCCAGCAGTTCGTCCCGGGACATGAGGATGCTGTTTTTT.

The rearrangement uses TRBV28 and TRBJ2-3; D is ambiguous. V gave up 10 bases and J gave up 5 bases, with 16 bases separating them. The germline V gene encodes CDR1 MDHEN and CDR2 SYDVKM. This CDR3 comprises 13 residues. This chain's CDR3 is CATHESKGDTQYF. In DNA, the CDR3 is TGTGCCACCCATGAGAGCAAAGGAGATACGCAGTATTTT.

The rearrangement joins TRBV19 to TRBJ1-4; 9 nucleotides align to TRBD1. This CDR3 has 17 amino acids. Trimming cost V 5 bases and J 4 bases; bases outside gene matches: 11. Per the germline V gene, CDR1 is LNHDA and CDR2 is SQIVND (reference sequence). CDR3 sequence reads: CASSEPGQGFGNEKLFF. The CDR3 coding sequence is TGTGCCAGTAGTGAGCCGGGACAGGGTTTCGGTAATGAAAAACTGTTTTTT.

The chain recombines TRBV7-2 with TRBJ2-7; D is unclear. CDR1 SGHTA and CDR2 FQGNSA come from the germline V gene. V lost 5 bases and J lost 5, with 16 bases in between. CDR3 length: 14 amino acids. CDR3 nucleotides: TGTGCCAGCAGCCCCCTTTCGGTCAGCGACGAGCAGTACTTC. Translation: CASSPLSVSDEQYF. The variable domain in full, with the rest retrieved from reference TRBV7-2 and TRBJ2-7, is GAGVSQSPSNKVTEKGKDVELRCDPISGHTALYWYRQSLGQGLEFLIYFQGNSAPDKSGLPSDRFSAERTGGSVSTLTIQRTQQEDSAVYLCASSPLSVSDEQYFGPGTRLTVT.

The chain links TRBV5-5 to TRBJ2-3, with 15 bases matching TRBD2. The V segment lost 1 base and the J segment 5 bases; nucleotides outside the gene matches: 11. The CDR3 is 19 amino acids. Germline-derived CDR1 and CDR2 are SGHKS and YYEKEE (reference sequence). This chain's CDR3 is CASSLYGLAGGPGVDTQYF. The CDR3 DNA sequence: TGTGCCAGCAGCTTGTACGGACTAGCGGGAGGGCCGGGTGTAGATACGCAGTATTTT. Full variable domain (missing parts from reference TRBV5-5 and TRBJ2-3): DAGVTQSPTHLIKTRGQQVTLRCSPISGHKSVSWYQQVLGQGPQFIFQYYEKEERGRGNFPDRFSARQFPNYSSELNVNALLLGDSALYLCASSLYGLAGGPGVDTQYFGPGTRLTVL.

V usage is TRBV7-7 and J usage is TRBJ2-5; D remains unclear. V dropped 3 bases and J dropped 2 bases, with 7 bases sitting between them. The CDR3 extends over 13 amino acids. Germline CDR1 is SSHAT and CDR2 is FNYEAQ (reference sequence). The DNA for the CDR3 is TGTGCCAGCAGCTTGGATCAACAAGAGACCCAGTACTTC. Translation gives CASSLDQQETQYF.

The rearrangement links TRBV5-8 to TRBJ2-7; 8 bases match TRBD2. CDR1 is SGHTS and CDR2 is YDEGEE in the germline V gene. V gave up 2 bases and J gave up 7 bases; unmatched junction bases: 5. The CDR3 covers 13 residues. The CDR3 reads CASSFPASGEQYF. CDR3 nucleotides: TGTGCCAGCAGCTTCCCGGCTAGCGGGGAGCAGTACTTC.

This chain joins TRBV6-5 and TRBJ2-7, with D possibly matching TRBD2 (5 bases). Deletions cut 0 bases from V and 3 bases from J, with 9 bases between. The CDR3 sequence is 14 residues long. Germline CDR1 and CDR2: MNHEY and SVGAGI. The chain's CDR3 is CASSYSIEGYEQYF. CDR3 in DNA: TGTGCCAGCAGTTACTCGATAGAGGGCTACGAGCAGTACTTC.

V usage is TRBV25-1 and J usage is TRBJ2-1, with D uncertain. Germline V CDR1 and CDR2: MGHDK, SYGVNS. The CDR3 totals 13 residues. Between the trimmed V and J ends, which lost 0 bases and 7 bases, there was a span of 7 bases. CDR3 coding DNA: TGTGCCAGCAGTGAATATTCCGGGAATGAGCAGTTCTTC. This sequence encodes CASSEYSGNEQFF.

The chain links TRBV28 to TRBJ2-7; D possibly corresponds to TRBD2 (5 bases). The CDR3 runs to 15 residues. The germline V gene has CDR1 MDHEN and CDR2 SYDVKM. Trimming pared 3 bases from V and 3 bases from J, leaving 15 bases between. The CDR3 coding sequence is TGTGCCAGCAGTTTTATTGGGCGAGGAGGCTACGAGCAGTACTTC. Residues: CASSFIGRGGYEQYF.

The V call is TRBV10-3, the J call TRBJ2-1, with TRBD1 as a possible D gene (6 bases). The CDR3 is made up of 14 amino acids. Deletions cut 4 bases from V and 4 bases from J, with 11 bases between. CDR1 ENHRY and CDR2 SYGVKD come from the germline V gene. CDR3 DNA: TGTGCCATCAGTGCCCCAGGGGAGTACAATGAGCAGTTCTTC. It encodes CAISAPGEYNEQFF.

The genes are TRBV7-2 and TRBJ2-1; TRBD2 is a possible D gene (5 bases). The CDR3 is 16 amino acids. CDR1 is SGHTA and CDR2 is FQGNSA in the germline V gene. Trimming left V 4 bases short and J 4 bases short, with 17 bases between. DNA of the CDR3: TGTGCCAGCAGCTCACGAGCGGATGACTATTACAATGAGCAGTTCTTC. It is translated as CASSSRADDYYNEQFF.

The chain uses TRBV28 and TRBJ1-3, with D uncertain. This CDR3 is built from 14 residues. V lost 5 bases to trimming and J lost 1 base, with 9 bases between them. CDR1 and CDR2 from the germline V gene are MDHEN and SYDVKM. CDR3 DNA sequence: TGTGCCAGCAGTCCTACTCGATCTGGAAACACCATATATTTT. This translates into CASSPTRSGNTIYF.